The clone carrying this T cell receptor beta chain was seen just once. Original analysis: Estimated nucleated cell counts came from reference gene primer amplification. Only in-frame clones appear in the TCRdb table, and some are missing; sequencing was by immunoSEQ multiplex PCR. V, J and clone size are taken as reported in that table, and D and trimming were inferred from the DNA itself. The sample includes approximately 250,000 clones, approximately 84% of them seen just once. This record comes from a study of blood T cell repertoires in COVID-19. Turning to the study itself: Material from acute and convalescent COVID-19 was sourced from the United States, Italy and Spain. Nucleic acid was either cDNA or gDNA, and it came from T cells, B-cell-depleted T cells, or PBMCs.

Germline V CDR1 and CDR2: MNHEY, SVGAGI. The CDR3 length is 14 residues. V shed 0 bases and J shed 3 bases, with 9 bases lying between them. V is TRBV6-5 and J is TRBJ2-7, with D uncertain. Sample: peripheral blood. The receptor was derived from a man in his fifties with acute or convalescent COVID-19. Here the CDR3 DNA reads TGTGCCAGCAGTTACTCGCAGTTCCGCTACGAGCAGTACTTC. As protein: CASSYSQFRYEQYF.